A selection of T cell receptor beta chains follows, all from one sample in a study of blood T cell repertoires in COVID-19. This table comes from immunoSEQ multiplex PCR, and its TCRdb copy is limited to in-frame clones, with some not included. The sample contains tens of thousands of clones, 70% to 90% of which appear only once. What was sequenced was peripheral blood. The receptors were sampled from a woman between 70 and 85 years old with acute or convalescent COVID-19. Each CDR3 is given with its conserved first and last residue. A D gene is named only where the DNA matches it firmly. Clone size is stated in some rows and not others, as once, few, many or a class when expanded.

d_gene	abundance	j_gene	v_gene	CDR3nt	CDR3aa
NA	NA	TRBJ2-2	TRBV29-1	TGCAGCGGGGACACCTTCACCGGGGAGCTGTTTTTT	CSGDTFTGELFF
TRBD1	few	TRBJ2-1	TRBV6-2/TRBV6-3	TGTGCCAGCAGTGGACAGGGATATGAGCAGTTCTTC	CASSGQGYEQFF
NA	NA	TRBJ2-1	TRBV2	TGTGCCAGCAGCCCTGACAGTCCGAGGAGATCGTTCTTC	CASSPDSPRRSFF
NA	NA	TRBJ1-1	TRBV4-1	TGCGCCAGCGGACATCTGAACACTGAAGCTTTCTTT	CASGHLNTEAFF
NA	NA	TRBJ2-5	TRBV20-1	TGCAGTGCTAGTGTCCGGCAAGGGGGAGAGACCCAGTACTTC	CSASVRQGGETQYF
TRBD1	NA	TRBJ1-2	TRBV19	TGTGCCAGTAGTATGGGGACAGGGGGATATGGCTACACCTTC	CASSMGTGGYGYTF
NA	NA	TRBJ1-5	TRBV18	TGTGCCAGCTCGGATGGACAGACTCGCAATCAGCCCCAGCATTTT	CASSDGQTRNQPQHF
TRBD1	NA	TRBJ1-6	TRBV30	TGTGCCTGGATTGGACAGGTTAATTCACCCCTCCACTTT	CAWIGQVNSPLHF
NA	NA	TRBJ2-5	TRBV5-1	TGCGCCAGCAGCTTCCGGGAGTACAGGCACTTC	CASSFREYRHF
NA	NA	TRBJ2-2	TRBV18	TGTGCCAGCTCACCTTTCCAGGGTAAAGGCGGGGAGCTGTTTTTT	CASSPFQGKGGELFF
NA	NA	TRBJ1-4	TRBV3-1/TRBV3-2	TGTGCCAGCAGCTCCCCGCGGACTAATGAAAAACTGTTTTTT	CASSSPRTNEKLFF
NA	NA	TRBJ2-5	TRBV19	TGTGCCAGTAGTATACAGGGAGAGACCCAGTACTTC	CASSIQGETQYF
NA	NA	TRBJ2-1	TRBV4-3	TGCGCCAGCAGCCCGGAGATAAACAATGAGCAGTTCTTC	CASSPEINNEQFF
TRBD2	NA	TRBJ2-1	TRBV5-5	TGTGCCAGCAGCTTGGTCCTAGCGGGGGGGCTTGGCTCCTACAATGAGCAGTTCTTC	CASSLVLAGGLGSYNEQFF